These 28 T cell receptor beta chains share one sample of origin, sequenced in a study of kidney transplant recipient with SARS-CoV-2 infection. TCRdb reprocessed the reads with MiXCR, giving one entry per CDR3 protein. The data contain some 220,000 distinct CDR3 sequences, more than 25% of them singletons. The sample in question was a blood sample, obtained at baseline and between days 110 and 120 from a kidney transplant recipient. Every receptor here comes from a young adult male patient who had COVID-19 and was a kidney transplant recipient. Some T cells may arise from the graft donor.

For this clonotype: A much larger clone differs by one base, so this may be a read error. This sequence joins TRBV7-9 and TRBJ1-1, with TRBD1 matching over 9 bases. The CDR3 runs 19 residues. The trim removed 5 bases at V and 3 bases at J, leaving 19 bases unmatched. CDR1 and CDR2 (germline): SEHNR, FQNEAQ (reference sequence). CDR3 region: CASSVWGPRNRGQDTEAFF. The CDR3 DNA reads as TGTGCCAGCAGCGTATGGGGCCCACGAAACAGGGGGCAGGACACTGAAGCTTTCTTT. The full variable domain, with the rest looked up from reference TRBV7-9 and TRBJ1-1, is DTGVSQNPRHKITKRGQNVTFRCDPISEHNRLYWYRQTLGQGPEFLTYFQNEAQLEKSRLLSDRFSAERPKGSFSTLEIQRTEQGDSAMYLCASSVWGPRNRGQDTEAFFGQGTRLTVV.

This clonotype has at least ten counts. The CDR3 loop reads CGSIGSDSRKTYGYTF. CDR3 nucleotides: TGTGGCAGTATCGGTTCTGATAGCCGAAAGACCTATGGCTACACCTTC. The V gene is TRBV8-2, the J gene TRBJ1-2. TRBV8-2 is termed a pseudogene. The length of the CDR3 is 16 residues.

This clonotype has a count of ten or more. The rearrangement links TRBV7-6 to TRBJ1-3, with TRBD1 as a possible D gene (5 bases). Germline V gene data show CDR1 as SGHVS and CDR2 as FNYEAQ. The CDR3 contains 17 residues. V lost 1 base, J lost 1 base, and 14 bases lay in between. The CDR3 loop reads CASSLVVSGASGNTIYF. CDR3 coding DNA: TGTGCCAGCAGCTTAGTCGTCTCTGGGGCATCTGGAAACACCATATATTTT.

This clonotype was observed at least ten times. The chain employs TRBV7-2 and TRBJ2-7; 9 nucleotides match TRBD2. Germline V gene lookup returns CDR1 SGHTA and CDR2 FQGNSA. After removal of 3 bases from V and 3 bases from J, the junction contained 3 bases not matched to a gene. The CDR3 covers 14 residues. The CDR3 spells CASSFGREGYEQYF. Written as DNA, the CDR3 is TGTGCCAGCAGCTTTGGGCGGGAGGGCTACGAGCAGTACTTC.

This clonotype has ten or more counts. V gene TRBV19 combines with J gene TRBJ2-2, with 9 bases fitting TRBD2. V shed 1 base, J shed 4 bases, and the junction held 7 bases outside the gene matches. This CDR3 has 17 residues. Germline CDR1 reads LNHDA; CDR2 reads SQIVND (reference sequence). The CDR3: CASSIGRGGLGTGELFF. CDR3 in DNA: TGTGCCAGTAGTATAGGGCGGGGGGGCTTGGGCACCGGGGAGCTGTTTTTT.

This clonotype showed up just once. This may stem from a read error, because a much larger clone lies one nucleotide away. The gene calls are TRBV3-1 and TRBJ2-3; TRBD2 agrees at 9 bases. The V segment lost 3 bases and the J segment 8 bases; nucleotides outside the gene matches: 12. Per germline, CDR1 LGHDT and CDR2 YNNKEL (reference sequence). This CDR3 has 16 amino acids. CDR3 sequence (DNA): TGTGCCAGCAGCCATGGCGGGACTAGCCATACCGGTACGCAGTATTTT. It codes for CASSHGGTSHTGTQYF.

This clonotype was counted at least ten times. V and J are TRBV25-1 and TRBJ1-2, with no clear D. Germline values: CDR1 MGHDK, CDR2 SYGVNS. CDR3 size: 17 residues. The germline V and J ends were trimmed by 5 bases and 4 bases, with 23 bases remaining between them. CDR3 sequence (DNA): TGTGCCAGCAGTCTGGGAAAAGAACTGGGAAAGACCTATGGCTACACCTTC. Its protein product is CASSLGKELGKTYGYTF.

As to this clonotype: A much larger clonotype is one base distant, so this may be a read error. The chain carries TRBV7-9 and TRBJ2-4; D unclear. Per the germline V gene, CDR1 is SEHNR and CDR2 is FQNEAQ (reference sequence). CDR3 length: 17 amino acids. CDR3 nucleotides: TGTGCCAGCAGCCAGGCAATCAGAGACGGAAAGACCTATGGCTGCACCTTC. Translating it yields CASSQAIRDGKTYGCTF.

This clonotype was seen many times. The genes are TRBV2 and TRBJ2-7; weak D call: TRBD1 (6 bases). This CDR3 spans 14 amino acids. V was pared by 8 bases and J by 2 bases, with 16 bases between. CDR1 SNHLY and CDR2 FYNNEI come from the germline V gene. CDR3 sequence (DNA): TGTGCCAGCTCCGCCAGGGACAAACCCTACGAGCAGTACTTC. Protein sequence: CASSARDKPYEQYF.

In its sample, this clonotype was seen many times. The genes are TRBV7-2 and TRBJ1-2; unclear D gene. CDR1 is SGHTA, CDR2 FQGNSA, per germline. CDR3 length: 17 amino acids. The V and J ends lost 5 bases and 4 bases respectively, with 23 bases between them. CDR3 coding DNA: TGTGCCAGCAGCGAAGGATTCAGAGACGGAAAGACCTATGGCTACACCTTC. Translated, it gives CASSEGFRDGKTYGYTF.

This clonotype was recorded at least ten times. This chain links TRBV11-3 with TRBJ1-2, with D uncertain. CDR1 is SGHNT and CDR2 is YENEEA in the germline V gene. V was shortened by 5 bases and J by 4 bases, with 23 bases between the two germline ends. The CDR3 sequence is 17 residues long. CDR3 in DNA: TGTGCCAGCAGCGCAGCCCACGATCTCGGAAAGACCTATGGCTACACCTTC. As protein: CASSAAHDLGKTYGYTF.

This clonotype was seen many times. This chain links TRBV12-3 or TRBV12-4 with TRBJ2-3; tentatively, D is TRBD1 or TRBD2 (6 bases each). Trimming cost V 8 bases and J 4 bases, with 16 bases left between them. CDR3 length: 14 amino acids. CDR3 coding DNA: TGTGCCAGCGGGAGAGCGGAGGGGGCAGATACGCAGTATTTT. Translated: CASGRAEGADTQYF.

Note on this clonotype: A much larger clone lies a single base off, so this may be a read error. The chain has TRBV6-8 and TRBJ2-1; D is perhaps TRBD2 (6 bases). V lost 10 bases and J 10 bases, leaving 26 bases between the germline ends. From germline, CDR1 is MNHGY and CDR2 SAAAGT. The CDR3 totals 15 residues. CDR3 DNA sequence: TGTGCCACGGGAGAACAGGAGGCGCGGGCTTGGGAGCAGTTCTTC. Translating gives CATGEQEARAWEQFF.

In its sample, this clonotype was seen many times. The J gene is TRBJ2-3, the V gene TRBV5-1, with a possible D match to TRBD2 (5 bases). CDR3 length: 15 amino acids. V was pared by 1 base and J by 6 bases, with 15 bases between. CDR1 and CDR2 from the germline V gene are SGHRS and YFSETQ. Written as DNA, the CDR3 is TGCGCCAGCAGCTTGTTGTTGTCGACGGGGGATACGCAGTATTTT. Its protein is CASSLLLSTGDTQYF.

Concerning this clonotype: This may be a read error: a much more frequent sequence differs by one nucleotide. The J gene is TRBJ2-2, the V gene TRBV24-1; D gene unclear. Deletions cut 4 bases from V and 5 bases from J, with 13 bases between. The CDR3 totals 15 residues. Germline V gene sequence: CDR1 KGHDR, CDR2 SFDVKD. The CDR3 region has the DNA TGTGCCACCAGTGACCCCGGGCCTCAGACCGGGGAGCTGTTTTTT. Translated: CATSDPGPQTGELFF.

This sequence joins TRBV2 and TRBJ2-1; a possible D gene is TRBD1 (5 bases). Germline V gives CDR1 SNHLY, CDR2 FYNNEI. The CDR3 covers 15 residues. Trimming stripped 6 bases from V and 0 bases from J, with 12 bases between. The CDR3 coding sequence is TGTGCCAGCAGCCTACCTCAGGGCTCCTACAATGAGCAGTTCTTC. Translation: CASSLPQGSYNEQFF.

In DNA form, the CDR3 reads TGTGCCAGTAGTATAGATCTGCGCGAAACATCTACGCAGTATTTT. It translates to CASSIDLRETSTQYF. The V call is TRBV19, the J call TRBJ2-3; D gene unclear. V was trimmed by 0 bases and J by 8 bases, leaving 15 bases between them. This CDR3 has 15 residues. From germline, CDR1 is LNHDA and CDR2 SQIVND (reference sequence).

A remark on this clonotype: Given a much more abundant clone one base away, this may be a read error. V usage is TRBV19 and J usage is TRBJ1-1, with D hard to call. Per the germline V gene, CDR1 is LNHDA and CDR2 is SQIVND (reference sequence). CDR3 length equals 14 residues. CDR3 amino acids: CASNIGLGNTEAFF. The CDR3 bases are TGTGCCAGTAATATAGGCTTGGGGAACACTGAAGCTTTCTTT. Filled out from reference TRBV19 and TRBJ1-1, the complete variable domain reads DGGITQSPKYLFRKEGQNVTLSCEQNLNHDAMYWYRQDPGQGLRLIYYSQIVNDFQKGDIAEGYSVSREKKESFPLTVTSAQKNPTAFYLCASNIGLGNTEAFFGQGTRLTVV.

At least ten counts were recorded for this clonotype. The rearrangement links TRBV11-3 to TRBJ2-2; possibly TRBD1 for D (5 bases). CDR3 length: 12 amino acids. The V gene's germline CDR1 is SGHNT and CDR2 YENEEA. Trimming took off 7 bases at V and 5 bases at J, with 8 bases between the two ends. CDR3 in amino acids: CASKQETGELFF. The DNA of the CDR3 is TGTGCCAGCAAACAGGAGACCGGGGAGCTGTTTTTT.

A few counts support this clonotype. Being one base from a much bigger clone, this may be a read error. V is TRBV18 and J is TRBJ2-4; TRBD1 matches 8 bases. The CDR3 is 13 residues long. Losses at the gene ends were 3 bases for V and 13 bases for J; bases not matched to a gene: 8. Per germline, CDR1 KGHSH and CDR2 LQKENI. CDR3 DNA sequence: TGTGCCAGCTCACCTGGACAGGGACACGGGCAGTACTTC. Translating it yields CASSPGQGHGQYF. Filled out from reference TRBV18 and TRBJ2-4, the complete variable domain reads NAGVMQNPRHLVRRRGQEARLRCSPMKGHSHVYWYRQLPEEGLKFMVYLQKENIIDESGMPKERFSAEFPKEGPSILRIQQVVRGDSAAYFCASSPGQGHGQYFGAGTRLSVL.

Remarks on this clonotype: One base away lies a much larger clone, so this may be a sequencing read error. This chain links TRBV7-8 with TRBJ1-2, with TRBD1 identical over 9 bases. The CDR3 has 15 residues. Germline lookup yields CDR1 SGHVS and CDR2 FQNEAQ. For the CDR3, the DNA is TGTGCCGGCAGCTTAGTAGTGGGACAGGGCAATGGCTACACCTTC. Encoded protein: CAGSLVVGQGNGYTF.

About this clonotype itself: A single base separates this from a much larger clone, so it may be a read error. The chain couples TRBV7-9 to TRBJ1-2; D gene uncertain. The germline CDR1 and CDR2 sequences are SEHNR and FQNEAQ (reference sequence). The CDR3 has 17 residues. CDR3 amino acids: CASSPQLYHGKTYDYTF. The CDR3 DNA reads TGTGCCAGCAGCCCCCAGTTATACCATGGAAAGACCTATGACTACACCTTC.

This clonotype was seen at least ten times. This chain links TRBV25-1 with TRBJ1-2; no definite D call. V was clipped by 5 bases and J by 4 bases, with 23 bases between them. The CDR3 length is 17 residues. Germline V CDR1 and CDR2: MGHDK, SYGVNS. CDR3 bases: TGTGCCAGCAGTTTCGAAGGAGAACTGGGAAAGACCTATGGCTACACCTTC. This sequence encodes CASSFEGELGKTYGYTF.

This clonotype was found many times. The rearrangement uses TRBV5-6 and TRBJ1-2; no clear D. CDR1 and CDR2 from the germline V gene are SGHDT and YYEEEE. Trimming removed 7 bases at V and 4 bases at J, with 23 bases between. The CDR3 is 16 residues long. In DNA, the CDR3 is TGTGCCAGCGCACTTATCAATAGTCGAAAGACCTATGGCTACACCTTC. Protein product: CASALINSRKTYGYTF.

In this sample, this clonotype turned up a few times. The rearrangement links TRBV20-1 to TRBJ2-5, with D possibly matching TRBD2 (5 bases). Germline V lookup: CDR1 DFQATT, CDR2 SNEGSKA (reference sequence). CDR3 length: 12 residues. Trimming removed 3 bases from V and 4 bases from J, with 9 bases in between. CDR3 sequence: CSASKRGETQYF. Here the CDR3 DNA reads TGCAGTGCTAGTAAACGGGGAGAGACCCAGTACTTC.

The table lists this clonotype with many counts. The rearrangement uses TRBV2 and TRBJ2-5, with D perhaps matching TRBD2 (6 bases). The V and J ends lost 10 bases and 3 bases respectively, with 18 bases between them. Germline lookup yields CDR1 SNHLY and CDR2 FYNNEI. The CDR3 totals 14 residues. CDR3 residues: CAIRPDYWEETQYF. CDR3 in DNA: TGTGCCATTAGACCGGACTATTGGGAAGAGACCCAGTACTTC.

The V and J genes are TRBV9 and TRBJ2-2, with TRBD2 identical over 10 bases. V was pared by 1 base and J by 6 bases, with 3 bases of the junction left unmatched. CDR3 length equals 15 residues. CDR1 is SGDLS, CDR2 YYNGEE, per germline. This chain's CDR3 is CASSVLSGRAGELFF. CDR3 sequence (DNA): TGTGCCAGCAGCGTATTAAGCGGGAGGGCCGGGGAGCTGTTTTTT.

In this sample, this clonotype turned up many times. The chain carries TRBV2 and TRBJ1-5, with 12 bases identical to TRBD1. Germline values: CDR1 SNHLY, CDR2 FYNNEI. V was pared by 6 bases and J by 7 bases, with 7 bases of the junction left unmatched. The CDR3 is made up of 15 amino acids. DNA for the CDR3: TGTGCCAGCAGGGCCGGGACAGGGGGCCCACAGCCCCAGCATTTT. The encoded protein is CASRAGTGGPQPQHF.